This paragraph reports one T cell receptor beta chain. Its specificity is not known. The record originates from a study of T cell responses to AZD1222 COVID-19 vaccine. Findings and limits, study-wide: At 160-218 and 743-854, vaccine-associated CD4 TCRs were dominant, and they spanned spike. Spike-specific TCR breadth and depth both grew after two AZD1222 doses. Females made up more of the donors, who were largely white British, and clonal diversity may have come out too low.

V lost 5 bases to trimming and J lost 4 bases; unmatched junction nucleotides: 12. The V gene's germline CDR1 is MNHNY and CDR2 SVGAGI (reference sequence). CDR3 length: 17 amino acids. Repertoires were generated with immunoSEQ multiplex PCR, while TCRdb's copy carries only in-frame clones and drops some. The repertoire holds over 95,000 clones, with 85% to 90% as singletons. The specimen comprised peripheral blood, sampled on day 0 of AZD1222 vaccination. The chain is built from TRBV6-6 and TRBJ2-2, with TRBD1 matching 8 bases. The receptor was derived from an adult in good health. Written as DNA, the CDR3 is TGTGCCAGCAGTCGCTCACAGGGGGACATCCTCACCGGGGAGCTGTTTTTT. Translated, it gives CASSRSQGDILTGELFF.